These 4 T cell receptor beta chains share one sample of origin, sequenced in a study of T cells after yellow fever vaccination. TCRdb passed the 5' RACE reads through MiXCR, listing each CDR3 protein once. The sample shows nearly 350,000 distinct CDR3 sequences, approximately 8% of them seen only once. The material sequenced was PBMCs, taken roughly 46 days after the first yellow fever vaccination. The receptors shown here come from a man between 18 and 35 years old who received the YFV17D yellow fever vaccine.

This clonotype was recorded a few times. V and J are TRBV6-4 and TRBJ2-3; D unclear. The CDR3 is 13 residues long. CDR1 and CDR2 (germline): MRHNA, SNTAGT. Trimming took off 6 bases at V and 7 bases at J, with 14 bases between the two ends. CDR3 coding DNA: TGTGCCAGCAGCCCCGCTTCTTCTAATACGCAGTATTTT. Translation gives CASSPASSNTQYF.

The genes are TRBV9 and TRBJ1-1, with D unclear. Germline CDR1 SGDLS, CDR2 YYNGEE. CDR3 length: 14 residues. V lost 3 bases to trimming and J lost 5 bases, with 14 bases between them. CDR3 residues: CASSADLLLTEAFF. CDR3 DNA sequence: TGTGCCAGCAGCGCCGACCTTTTGCTAACTGAAGCTTTCTTT.

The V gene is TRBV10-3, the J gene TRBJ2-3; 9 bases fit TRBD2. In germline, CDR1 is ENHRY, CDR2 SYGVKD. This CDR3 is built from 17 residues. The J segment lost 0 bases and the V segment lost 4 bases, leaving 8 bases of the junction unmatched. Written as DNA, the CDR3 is TGTGCCATCAGTGGGGGGACTAGCCAATCTAGCACAGATACGCAGTATTTT. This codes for CAISGGTSQSSTDTQYF.

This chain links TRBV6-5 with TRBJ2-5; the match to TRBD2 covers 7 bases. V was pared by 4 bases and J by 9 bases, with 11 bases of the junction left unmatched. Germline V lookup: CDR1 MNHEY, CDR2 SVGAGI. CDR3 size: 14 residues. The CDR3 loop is CASSCPWDRGAQYF. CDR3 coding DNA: TGTGCCAGCAGTTGCCCGTGGGACCGGGGGGCCCAGTACTTC.